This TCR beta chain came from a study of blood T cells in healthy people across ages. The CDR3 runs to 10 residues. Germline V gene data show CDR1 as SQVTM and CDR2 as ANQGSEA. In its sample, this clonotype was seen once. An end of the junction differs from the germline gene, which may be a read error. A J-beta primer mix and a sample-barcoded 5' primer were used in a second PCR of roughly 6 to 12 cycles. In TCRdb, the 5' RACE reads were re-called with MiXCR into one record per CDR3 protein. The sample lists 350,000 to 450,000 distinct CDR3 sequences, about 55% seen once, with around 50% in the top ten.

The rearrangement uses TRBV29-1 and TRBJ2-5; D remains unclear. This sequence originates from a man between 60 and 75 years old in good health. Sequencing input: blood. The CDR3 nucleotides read TGCAGCGTCGACCAAGAGGCCCAGTACTTC. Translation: CSVDQEAQYF.